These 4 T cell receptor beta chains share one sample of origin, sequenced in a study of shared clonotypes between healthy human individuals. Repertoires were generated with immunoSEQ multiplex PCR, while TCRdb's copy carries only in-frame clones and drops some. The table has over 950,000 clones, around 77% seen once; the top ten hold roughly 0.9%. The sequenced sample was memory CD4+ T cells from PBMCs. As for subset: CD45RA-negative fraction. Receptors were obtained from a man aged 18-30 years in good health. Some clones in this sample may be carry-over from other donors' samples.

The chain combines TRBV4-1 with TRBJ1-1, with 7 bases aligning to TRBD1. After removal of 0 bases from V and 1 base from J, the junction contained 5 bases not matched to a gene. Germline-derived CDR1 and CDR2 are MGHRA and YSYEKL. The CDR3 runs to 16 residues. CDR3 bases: TGCGCCAGCAGCCAAGATATCAGGGGGAGGAACACTGAAGCTTTCTTT. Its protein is CASSQDIRGRNTEAFF.

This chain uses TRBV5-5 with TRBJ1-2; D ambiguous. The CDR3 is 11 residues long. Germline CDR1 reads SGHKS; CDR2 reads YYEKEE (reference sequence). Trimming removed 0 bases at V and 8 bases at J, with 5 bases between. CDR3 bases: TGTGCCAGCAGCTTGGGAGGCGGCTACACCTTC. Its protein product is CASSLGGGYTF.

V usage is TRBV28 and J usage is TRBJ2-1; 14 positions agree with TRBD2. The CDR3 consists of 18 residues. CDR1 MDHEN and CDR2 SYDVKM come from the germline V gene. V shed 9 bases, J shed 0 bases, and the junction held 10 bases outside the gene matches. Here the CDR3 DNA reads TGTGCCAGGATCCGGACTAGCGGGAGGATCCCCTCCTACAATGAGCAGTTCTTC. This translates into CARIRTSGRIPSYNEQFF.

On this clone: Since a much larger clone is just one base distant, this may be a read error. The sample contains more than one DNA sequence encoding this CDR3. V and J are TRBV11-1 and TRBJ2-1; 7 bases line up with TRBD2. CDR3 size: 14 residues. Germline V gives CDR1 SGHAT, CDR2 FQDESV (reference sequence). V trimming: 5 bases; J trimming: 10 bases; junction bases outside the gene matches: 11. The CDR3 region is CASSPVGLGGEQFF. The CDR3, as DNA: TGTGCCAGCAGCCCCGTCGGTTTGGGGGGGGAGCAGTTCTTC.